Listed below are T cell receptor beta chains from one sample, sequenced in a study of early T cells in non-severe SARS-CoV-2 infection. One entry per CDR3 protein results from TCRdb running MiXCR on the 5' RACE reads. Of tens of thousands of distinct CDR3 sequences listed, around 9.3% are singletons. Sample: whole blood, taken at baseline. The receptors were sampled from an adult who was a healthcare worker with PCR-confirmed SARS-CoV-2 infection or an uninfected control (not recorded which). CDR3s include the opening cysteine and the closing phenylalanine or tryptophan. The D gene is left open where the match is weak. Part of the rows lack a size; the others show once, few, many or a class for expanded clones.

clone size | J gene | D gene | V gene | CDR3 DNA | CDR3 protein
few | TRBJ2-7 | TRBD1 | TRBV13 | TGTGCCAGCAGCGAGGGGGCCAGAGAGCAGTACTTC | CASSEGAREQYF
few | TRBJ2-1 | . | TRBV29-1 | TGCAGCGTTGAAACCTCACTCAGTTATGAGCAGTTCTTC | CSVETSLSYEQFF
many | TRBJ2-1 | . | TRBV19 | TGTGCCAGTAGAAGCTCAGGGCGTGGCAATGAGCAGTTCTTC | CASRSSGRGNEQFF
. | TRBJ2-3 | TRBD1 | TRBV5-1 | TGCGCCAGCAGCTTGGGGGGACAGGCGAGCACAGATACGCAGTATTTT | CASSLGGQASTDTQYF
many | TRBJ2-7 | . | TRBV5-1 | TGCGCCAGCAGCTTGGAGGGGGTTCTGGGCGAGCAGTACTTC | CASSLEGVLGEQYF
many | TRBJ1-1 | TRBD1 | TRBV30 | TGTGCCTGGGGCAGGGGGTTGGGCACTGAAGCTTTCTTT | CAWGRGLGTEAFF
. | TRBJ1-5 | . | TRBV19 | TGTGCCAGTAGAGGTTCAAATAGCAATCAGCCCCAGCATTTT | CASRGSNSNQPQHF
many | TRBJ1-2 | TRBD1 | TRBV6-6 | TGTGCCAGCAGTTACTCGACGAGGACAGGGGATGGCTACACCTTC | CASSYSTRTGDGYTF
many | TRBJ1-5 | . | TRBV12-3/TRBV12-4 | TGTGCCAGCAGTTTCACTAGAGGACAGCCCCAGCATTTT | CASSFTRGQPQHF
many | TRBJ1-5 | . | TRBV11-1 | TGTGCCAGCAGCTTAAACAGGCATCAGCCCCAGCATTTT | CASSLNRHQPQHF
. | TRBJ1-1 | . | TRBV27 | TGTGCCAGCAGAACAGGGATGAGCACTGAAGCTTTCTTT | CASRTGMSTEAFF
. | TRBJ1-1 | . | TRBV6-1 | TGTGCCAGCAACGGATACTACACTGAAGCTTTCTTT | CASNGYYTEAFF
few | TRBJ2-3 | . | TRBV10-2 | TGCGCCAGCAGTGACGCCACAGGGCGCCCAACAGATACGCAGTATTTT | CASSDATGRPTDTQYF
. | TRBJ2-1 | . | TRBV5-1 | TGCGCCAGCAGCTTGGACAGGGGAGGTGAGCAGTTCTTC | CASSLDRGGEQFF
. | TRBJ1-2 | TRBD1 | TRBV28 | TGTGCCAGCAGGCCGGGACAGGCTTTCCGGGGCTATGGCTACACCTTC | CASRPGQAFRGYGYTF
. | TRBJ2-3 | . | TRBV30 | TGTGCCTGGAGTGTACGGAGCGCAGATACGCAGTATTTT | CAWSVRSADTQYF
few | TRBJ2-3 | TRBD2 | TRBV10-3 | TGTGCCACCGCGACTAGCGGGAGCACAGATACGCAGTATTTT | CATATSGSTDTQYF
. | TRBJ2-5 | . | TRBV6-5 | TGTGCCAGCAGGCTGACAACTCAAGAGACCCAGTACTTC | CASRLTTQETQYF